The TCR beta chain under discussion was sequenced for a study of T-cell memory formation after mild COVID-19. TCRdb re-derived calls from the 5' RACE reads in MiXCR, one entry per CDR3 protein. The profile shows approximately 560,000 distinct CDR3 sequences, 15% to 20% of them singletons. Comments on this clonotype: Its specificity is unknown.

Notes on the study in general: Most CD4+ clones that shrank were in CM and EM, while CD8+ ones turned up in EMRA. In second-wave clones peaking day 37, SARS-CoV-2 specificity remained unconfirmed.

The CDR3 spans 15 residues. With 6 bases clipped from V and 6 bases from J, the junction kept 13 bases outside the gene matches. CDR1 MNHNS and CDR2 SASEGT come from the germline V gene. The genes are TRBV6-1 and TRBJ1-2; 7 nucleotides agree with TRBD1. This TCR derives from an adult woman who had mild COVID-19 (a few samples of this study predate the infection). Cell type and time point are not known. The material sequenced was PBMCs or a T cell subset sorted from them (not recorded which). This CDR3 is CASRDSVRGQDGYTF. The DNA for the CDR3 is TGTGCCAGCAGGGATTCAGTGAGGGGGCAGGATGGCTACACCTTC.